The 13 T cell receptor beta chains below were found in one sample sequenced in a study of blood T cell repertoires in COVID-19. Sequenced by immunoSEQ multiplex PCR; TCRdb stores in-frame clones only, minus some. The sample lists 150,000 to 200,000 clones; 65% to 85% were seen once. The sample consisted of PBMCs or T cells enriched from blood (not recorded which). Every receptor here comes from a woman aged 55-75 years who had recovered from COVID-19.

The V and J genes are TRBV5-6 and TRBJ1-1; TRBD1 matches 9 bases. Trimming removed 3 bases from V and 5 bases from J; junction bases left unmatched: 8. Germline-derived CDR1 and CDR2 are SGHDT and YYEEEE. This CDR3 region has 15 residues. In nucleotides, the CDR3 is TGTGCCAGCAGCTGGGACAGGGTTAGCGGGACTGAAGCTTTCTTT. It translates to CASSWDRVSGTEAFF.

The sample holds a few counts of this clone. The J gene is TRBJ2-7, the V gene TRBV3-1 (or the pseudogene TRBV3-2); 11 nucleotides line up with TRBD1. The junction had 16 bases not matched to a gene; V was cut back by 4 bases and J by 5 bases. CDR3 size: 18 residues. Germline CDR1 reads LGHDT; CDR2 reads YNNKEL (reference sequence). CDR3 protein: CASSLFYPGTGGVDEQYF. CDR3 in DNA: TGTGCCAGCAGCCTTTTTTACCCCGGGACAGGGGGTGTCGACGAGCAGTACTTC.

A note on this clone: The sample carries other DNA sequences with the same CDR3. The rearrangement uses TRBV20-1 and TRBJ2-5; D ambiguous. Looked up from germline, CDR1 is DFQATT and CDR2 is SNEGSKA (reference sequence). The V end was cut by 3 bases, the J end by 2 bases, with 4 bases between. The CDR3 extends over 11 amino acids. CDR3 region: CSASRQETQYF. CDR3 DNA sequence: TGCAGTGCTAGCCGGCAAGAGACCCAGTACTTC.

The rearrangement links TRBV5-4 to TRBJ2-7; TRBD1 might be the D (6 bases). The CDR3 spans 13 residues. Trimming took off 4 bases at V and 4 bases at J, with 12 bases between the two ends. Germline CDR1 SGHNT, CDR2 YYREEE (reference sequence). DNA for the CDR3: TGTGCCAGCAGCCAACAGGGCGGGTACGAGCAGTACTTC. It encodes CASSQQGGYEQYF.

The V and J genes are TRBV27 and TRBJ2-1; 10 bases agree with TRBD1. Germline values: CDR1 MNHEY, CDR2 SMNVEV (reference sequence). Trimming cost V 5 bases and J 3 bases; bases outside gene matches: 7. The CDR3 spans 16 residues. CDR3 residues: CASSITGTGVYNEQFF. CDR3 bases: TGTGCCAGCAGTATCACCGGGACAGGGGTCTACAATGAGCAGTTCTTC.

The chain uses TRBV13 and TRBJ1-2; TRBD1 matches 8 bases. V lost 2 bases and J lost 0; bases outside the gene matches: 8. Germline V CDR1 and CDR2: PRHDT, FYEKMQ (reference sequence). This CDR3 has 17 residues. The CDR3 here is CASSLSGQGRTNYGYTF. The CDR3 nucleotides are TGTGCCAGCAGCTTATCCGGACAGGGCAGAACTAACTATGGCTACACCTTC. The full variable domain, its missing parts supplied by reference TRBV13 and TRBJ1-2, is AAGVIQSPRHLIKEKRETATLKCYPIPRHDTVYWYQQGPGQDPQFLISFYEKMQSDKGSIPDRFSAQQFSDYHSELNMSSLELGDSALYFCASSLSGQGRTNYGYTFGSGTRLTVV.

The chain links TRBV6-6 to TRBJ1-2; tentative D call: TRBD1 (5 bases). Trimming removed 6 bases from V and 6 bases from J, with 11 bases in between. The CDR3 covers 12 residues. Germline CDR1 MNHNY, CDR2 SVGAGI (reference sequence). CDR3 bases: TGTGCCAGCAGCCTGACAGAGGATGGCTACACCTTC. Translation: CASSLTEDGYTF.

The gene calls are TRBV29-1 and TRBJ1-5; no firm D call. V lost 5 bases to trimming and J lost 1 base, with 12 bases between them. Germline V gene sequence: CDR1 SQVTM, CDR2 ANQGSEA. The CDR3 extends over 14 amino acids. The CDR3 reads CSVLEGESNQPQHF. As DNA, the CDR3 is TGCAGCGTTTTGGAGGGAGAAAGCAATCAGCCCCAGCATTTT.

The chain recombines TRBV12-3 or TRBV12-4 with TRBJ2-7; maybe TRBD2 (6 bases). Trimming took off 4 bases at V and 3 bases at J, with 10 bases between the two ends. The CDR3 loop spans 13 amino acids. CDR3 region: CASSYGGNYEQYF. In DNA, the CDR3 is TGTGCCAGCAGTTACGGGGGAAACTACGAGCAGTACTTC.

The V call is TRBV6-5, the J call TRBJ1-5; 7 bases are a match to TRBD1. The trim removed 11 bases at V and 3 bases at J, leaving 7 bases unmatched. Per germline, CDR1 MNHEY and CDR2 SVGAGI. The CDR3 spans 13 residues. DNA of the CDR3: TGTGCCTCCTCGGACAGGCACAATCAGCCCCAGCATTTT. It translates to CASSDRHNQPQHF.

The chain combines TRBV29-1 with TRBJ1-5; TRBD1 matches at 10 bases. Germline CDR1 reads SQVTM; CDR2 reads ANQGSEA. V was clipped by 6 bases and J by 4 bases; unmatched bases: 3. CDR3 size: 13 residues. Here the CDR3 DNA reads TGCAGCGTCAGGACAGGGGGAAATCAGCCCCAGCATTTT. This codes for CSVRTGGNQPQHF.

The chain employs TRBV24-1 and TRBJ2-2; 8 bases are shared with TRBD1. V shed 3 bases and J 0 bases; nucleotides not matched to a gene: 5. The CDR3 is 17 residues long. Germline V gene lookup returns CDR1 KGHDR and CDR2 SFDVKD. The CDR3 protein is CATSDTGGSANTGELFF. In DNA, the CDR3 is TGTGCCACCAGTGATACAGGGGGTTCCGCGAACACCGGGGAGCTGTTTTTT.

The chain recombines TRBV7-2 with TRBJ2-5, with 9 nucleotides matching TRBD1. CDR1 and CDR2 (germline): SGHTA, FQGNSA. V was clipped by 1 base and J by 1 base; unmatched bases: 4. The CDR3 has 16 residues. Here the CDR3 reads CASSLVGGQGQETQYF. The CDR3 nucleotides are TGTGCCAGCAGCTTAGTAGGGGGACAGGGCCAAGAGACCCAGTACTTC.